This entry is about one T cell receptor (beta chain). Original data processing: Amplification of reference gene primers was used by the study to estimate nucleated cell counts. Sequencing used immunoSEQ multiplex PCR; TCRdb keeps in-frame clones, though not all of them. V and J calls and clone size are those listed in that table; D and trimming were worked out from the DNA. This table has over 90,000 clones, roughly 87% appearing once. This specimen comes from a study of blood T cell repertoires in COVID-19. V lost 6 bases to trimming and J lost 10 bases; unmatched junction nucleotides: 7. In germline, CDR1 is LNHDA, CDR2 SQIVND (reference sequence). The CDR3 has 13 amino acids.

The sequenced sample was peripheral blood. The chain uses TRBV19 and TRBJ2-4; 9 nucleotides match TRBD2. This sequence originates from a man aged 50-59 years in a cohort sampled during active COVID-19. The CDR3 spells CASRGTSLAIQYF. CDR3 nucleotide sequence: TGTGCCAGTAGAGGGACTAGCCTTGCGATTCAGTACTTC.